In this sample, the clone carrying this T cell receptor beta chain turned up once. The antigen remains undetermined. This sample stems from a study of cytomegalovirus exposure and HLA in healthy donors. Study context: Findings of an earlier analysis included over 95 million unique TCR beta sequences from 170 million or so T cells.

This CDR3 spans 14 amino acids. Trimming removed 6 bases at V and 0 bases at J, with 9 bases between. The germline V gene encodes CDR1 WSHSY and CDR2 SAAADI. Study results and caveats: Later analysis showed TCR association rates varying by HLA locus, highest for DRB1 and lowest for HLA-C.

PCR used 60 Vbeta primers and 13 Jbeta primers. Authors' processing steps: Later analysis identified 80 million to 85 million unique TCR beta chains, roughly 11 million shared. Clones were read by immunoSEQ multiplex PCR, and TCRdb kept only the in-frame ones, dropping some. For V, J and clone size, that table is used; D and trimming come from the DNA. This table has more than 90,000 clones, approximately 80% appearing once. The chain recombines TRBV10-2 with TRBJ2-1; perhaps TRBD2 as D (5 bases). Sequencing input: PBMCs. This TCR came from a man between 25 and 39 years old in good health and CMV-seropositive. The CDR3 region is CASSEGSSYNEQFF. The DNA of the CDR3 is TGCGCCAGCAGCGAGGGTAGCTCCTACAATGAGCAGTTCTTC.